The 9 T cell receptor beta chains given below trace back to one sample, sequenced in a study of blood T cells in healthy people across ages. Sample-barcoded 5' priming and a J-beta primer mix drove a second PCR of roughly 6 to 12 cycles. TCRdb re-called the 5' RACE reads through MiXCR, storing one row per CDR3 protein. The table shows 1.5 million to 2 million distinct CDR3 sequences, with about 31% occurring only once. The sequencing input was blood. Every receptor here comes from a woman in her 30s in good health.

The chain combines TRBV24-1 with TRBJ2-1, with 8 bases aligning to TRBD1. This CDR3 has 15 amino acids. From germline, CDR1 is KGHDR and CDR2 SFDVKD. The V segment lost 5 bases and the J segment 9 bases; nucleotides outside the gene matches: 11. CDR3 sequence (DNA): TGTGCCACCAGTGTTCGAGACAGGGGTAGCATTGAGCAGTTCTTC. It yields the protein CATSVRDRGSIEQFF.

The chain couples TRBV20-1 to TRBJ2-5; 8 nucleotides agree with TRBD1. V dropped 5 bases and J dropped 4; count of bases not matched to a gene: 12. The CDR3 is 15 residues long. CDR1 and CDR2 from the germline V gene are DFQATT and SNEGSKA (reference sequence). CDR3 residues: CSAFPDRALAETQYF. CDR3 sequence (DNA): TGCAGTGCTTTTCCGGACAGGGCCTTGGCAGAGACCCAGTACTTC.

A few counts support this clonotype. The chain links TRBV9 to TRBJ2-2, with a tentative D call TRBD2 (5 bases). Trimming took 6 bases from V and 3 from J, leaving 12 bases between them. The CDR3 length is 14 residues. Germline-derived CDR1 and CDR2 are SGDLS and YYNGEE. Here the CDR3 DNA reads TGTGCCAGCACCTCCGGGGAGTACACCGGGGAGCTGTTTTTT. Translated, it gives CASTSGEYTGELFF.

This clonotype turned up a few times. The chain recombines TRBV2 with TRBJ2-7; 11 bases fit TRBD2. Per germline, CDR1 SNHLY and CDR2 FYNNEI. V lost 3 bases to trimming and J lost 6 bases; unmatched junction nucleotides: 4. CDR3 length: 14 amino acids. CDR3 nucleotide sequence: TGTGCCAGCAGTGAGCTAGCGGGAGGTACCGAGCAGTACTTC. Its translation is CASSELAGGTEQYF.

The genes are TRBV6-1 and TRBJ2-3; possibly TRBD1 or TRBD2 for D (6 bases each). Germline V CDR1 and CDR2: MNHNS, SASEGT. The CDR3 is made up of 16 amino acids. The V end lost 1 base, the J end lost 3 bases, and 14 bases lay between the germline ends. The CDR3: CASSEVVRGGTDTQYF. In nucleotides, the CDR3 is TGTGCCAGCAGTGAAGTGGTCAGGGGAGGAACAGATACGCAGTATTTT.

This clonotype was seen at least ten times. V is TRBV7-2 and J is TRBJ1-4; no clear D gene. V lost 5 bases and J 7 bases, leaving 11 bases between the germline ends. This CDR3 comprises 13 residues. Germline CDR1 and CDR2: SGHTA and FQGNSA. The CDR3 region has the DNA TGTGCCAGCAGCCACCCCGGAGGTGAAAAACTGTTTTTT. The encoded protein is CASSHPGGEKLFF.

Only a few counts were recorded for this clonotype. J is TRBJ2-7 and V is TRBV5-1; 8 nucleotides agree with TRBD2. Trimming cost V 0 bases and J 1 base; bases outside gene matches: 3. CDR1 SGHRS and CDR2 YFSETQ come from the germline V gene. This CDR3 contains 15 residues. Here the CDR3 DNA reads TGCGCCAGCAGCTTGGTGGGACTAGTTTCCTACGAGCAGTACTTC. It codes for CASSLVGLVSYEQYF.

The rearrangement joins TRBV7-3 to TRBJ2-4; 11 bases line up with TRBD2. CDR3 size: 17 residues. The J segment lost 8 bases and the V segment lost 4 bases, leaving 13 bases of the junction unmatched. CDR1 SGHTA and CDR2 FQGTGA come from the germline V gene. DNA of the CDR3: TGTGCCAGCAGCTCCCTAGGTAGCGGGAGGGCCGGGGACATTCAGTACTTC. This gives the protein CASSSLGSGRAGDIQYF.

V is TRBV9 and J is TRBJ2-3, with D perhaps TRBD2 (8 bases). The CDR3 spans 17 residues. Germline values: CDR1 SGDLS, CDR2 YYNGEE. Trimming pared 4 bases from V and 1 base from J, leaving 19 bases between. CDR3 sequence: CASSPGGTVLGTDTQYF. CDR3 coding DNA: TGTGCCAGCAGCCCGGGGGGGACAGTCTTGGGCACAGATACGCAGTATTTT.